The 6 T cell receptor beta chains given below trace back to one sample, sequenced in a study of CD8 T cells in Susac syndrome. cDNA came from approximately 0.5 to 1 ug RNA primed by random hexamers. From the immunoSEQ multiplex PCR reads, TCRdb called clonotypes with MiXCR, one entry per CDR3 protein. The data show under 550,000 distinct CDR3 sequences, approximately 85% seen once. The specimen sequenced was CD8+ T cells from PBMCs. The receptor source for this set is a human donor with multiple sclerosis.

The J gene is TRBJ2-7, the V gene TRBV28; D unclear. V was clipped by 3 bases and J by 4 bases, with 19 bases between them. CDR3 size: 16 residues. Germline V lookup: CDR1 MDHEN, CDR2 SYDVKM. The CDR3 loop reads CASSFYGTSLLYEQYF. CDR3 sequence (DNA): TGTGCCAGCAGTTTTTACGGTACCAGTCTCCTATACGAGCAGTACTTC.

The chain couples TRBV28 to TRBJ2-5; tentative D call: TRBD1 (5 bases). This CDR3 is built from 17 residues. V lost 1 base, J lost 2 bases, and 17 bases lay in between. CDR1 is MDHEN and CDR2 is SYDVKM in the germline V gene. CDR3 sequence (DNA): TGTGCCAGCAGTTTATTAGGAGAAGGGGCCAAACAAGAGACCCAGTACTTC. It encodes CASSLLGEGAKQETQYF.

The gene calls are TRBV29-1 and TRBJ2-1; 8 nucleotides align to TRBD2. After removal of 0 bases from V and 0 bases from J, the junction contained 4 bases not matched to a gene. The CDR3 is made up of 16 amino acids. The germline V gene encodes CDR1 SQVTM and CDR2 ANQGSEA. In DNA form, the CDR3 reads TGCAGCGTTGAAGATCTCGCGGGAGGCTCCTACAATGAGCAGTTCTTC. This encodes CSVEDLAGGSYNEQFF.

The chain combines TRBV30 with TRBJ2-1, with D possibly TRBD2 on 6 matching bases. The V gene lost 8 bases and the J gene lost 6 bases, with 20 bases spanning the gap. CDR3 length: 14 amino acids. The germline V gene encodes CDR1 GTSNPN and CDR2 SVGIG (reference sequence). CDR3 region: CAGDPISGINEQFF. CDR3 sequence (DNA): TGTGCCGGGGACCCGATTAGCGGAATCAATGAGCAGTTCTTC.

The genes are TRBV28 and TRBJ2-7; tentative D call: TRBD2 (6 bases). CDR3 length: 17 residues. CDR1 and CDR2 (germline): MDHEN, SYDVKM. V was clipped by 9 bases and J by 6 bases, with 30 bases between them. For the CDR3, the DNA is TGTGCCAGTCGGAGGGCAGGGCTACGGGAGCTCTCTCCCGAGCAGTACTTC. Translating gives CASRRAGLRELSPEQYF.

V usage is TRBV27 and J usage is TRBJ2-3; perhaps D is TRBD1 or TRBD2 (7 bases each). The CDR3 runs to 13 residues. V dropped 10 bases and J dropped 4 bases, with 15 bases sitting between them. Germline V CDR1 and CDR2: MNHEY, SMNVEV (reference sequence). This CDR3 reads CAIGEGAADTQYF. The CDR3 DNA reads TGTGCCATCGGGGAGGGGGCTGCAGATACGCAGTATTTT.